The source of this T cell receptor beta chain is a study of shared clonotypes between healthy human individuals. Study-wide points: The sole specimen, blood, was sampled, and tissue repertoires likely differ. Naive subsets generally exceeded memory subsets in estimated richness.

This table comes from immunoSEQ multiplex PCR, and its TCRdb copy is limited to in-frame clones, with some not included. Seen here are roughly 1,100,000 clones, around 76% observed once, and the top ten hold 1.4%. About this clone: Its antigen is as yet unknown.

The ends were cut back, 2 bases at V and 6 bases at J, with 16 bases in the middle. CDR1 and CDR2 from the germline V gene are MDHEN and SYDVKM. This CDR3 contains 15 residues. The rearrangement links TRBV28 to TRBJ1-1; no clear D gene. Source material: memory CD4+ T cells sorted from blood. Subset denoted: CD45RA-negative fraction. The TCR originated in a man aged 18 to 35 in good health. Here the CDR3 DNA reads TGTGCCAGCAGTTTACCGTCGGCCCTGGGCCCTGAAGCTTTCTTT. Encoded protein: CASSLPSALGPEAFF. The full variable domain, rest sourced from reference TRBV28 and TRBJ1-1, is DVKVTQSSRYLVKRTGEKVFLECVQDMDHENMFWYRQDPGLGLRLIYFSYDVKMKEKGDIPEGYSVSREKKERFSLILESASTNQTSMYLCASSLPSALGPEAFFGQGTRLTVV.